The 29 T cell receptor beta chains listed next were all sequenced from one sample in a study of T cell repertoires in cytomegalovirus infection. No antigen is known for these receptors. TCRdb re-derived calls from the reads in MiXCR, one entry per CDR3 protein. The sample holds about 740,000 distinct CDR3 sequences; 30% to 40% are singletons and the top ten take about 20%. The source material was cultured PBMCs, sampled from culture after CMV antigen stimulation. Receptors originate from a human donor in good health (CMV status not recorded). Some clones in this sample may be carry-over from other donors' samples.

The chain has TRBV5-6 and TRBJ1-1; D uncertain. This CDR3 contains 15 residues. Trimming removed 6 bases from V and 0 bases from J, with 15 bases in between. CDR1 and CDR2 (germline): SGHDT, YYEEEE. This chain's CDR3 is CASNGVHLVNTEAFF. DNA for the CDR3: TGTGCCAGCAATGGGGTCCATCTTGTGAACACTGAAGCTTTCTTT.

The chain combines TRBV6-5 with TRBJ1-4; possible D gene TRBD1, 5 bases. The CDR3 contains 15 residues. Deletions cut 6 bases from V and 6 bases from J, with 17 bases between. Germline loops: CDR1 MNHEY, CDR2 SVGAGI. Here the CDR3 reads CASSPLTEGDEKLFF. The DNA of the CDR3 is TGTGCCAGCAGCCCACTAACCGAAGGGGATGAAAAACTGTTTTTT.

This clonotype was seen a handful of times. CDR3 loop: CASSIGDGDTQYF. The CDR3 bases are TGTGCCAGTAGTATAGGGGACGGAGATACGCAGTATTTT. The V and J genes are TRBV19 and TRBJ2-3; TRBD1 or TRBD2 may be the D gene (5 bases each). The V gene's germline CDR1 is LNHDA and CDR2 SQIVND (reference sequence). This CDR3 is 13 amino acids long. The V gene lost 1 base and the J gene lost 5 bases, with 7 bases spanning the gap.

The chain joins TRBV5-5 to TRBJ1-1, with D unresolved. The germline V and J ends were trimmed by 9 bases and 3 bases, with 15 bases remaining between them. Germline loops: CDR1 SGHKS, CDR2 YYEKEE (reference sequence). The CDR3 has 13 residues. The CDR3 spells CATRHLLDTEAFF. The DNA for the CDR3 is TGTGCCACCAGACACCTACTGGACACTGAAGCTTTCTTT.

This clonotype was found a few times. The J gene is TRBJ1-3, the V gene TRBV12-3 or TRBV12-4; 9 nucleotides agree with TRBD1. V lost 11 bases and J lost 3; bases outside the gene matches: 8. This CDR3 is 14 amino acids long. The CDR3 nucleotides are TGTGCCGACGGACAGGGGAGCGGTGGAAACACCATATATTTT. It is translated as CADGQGSGGNTIYF.

J is TRBJ2-7 and V is TRBV12-3 or TRBV12-4; D call uncertain. The V end was cut by 3 bases, the J end by 2 bases, with 8 bases between. There are 13 residues in the CDR3. Here the CDR3 DNA reads TGTGCCAGCAGTTTGTGGCAAACCTACGAGCAGTACTTC. Translation gives CASSLWQTYEQYF.

The V gene is TRBV18, the J gene TRBJ1-3; a weak D match, TRBD1 (6 bases). CDR1 and CDR2 (germline): KGHSH, LQKENI. This CDR3 region has 17 residues. V lost 4 bases, J lost 1 base, and 17 bases lay in between. The CDR3 DNA sequence: TGTGCCAGCTCACGACAGGCGGCAAGGATATCTGGAAACACCATATATTTT. This codes for CASSRQAARISGNTIYF. The variable domain in full, with the rest retrieved from reference TRBV18 and TRBJ1-3, is NAGVMQNPRHLVRRRGQEARLRCSPMKGHSHVYWYRQLPEEGLKFMVYLQKENIIDESGMPKERFSAEFPKEGPSILRIQQVVRGDSAAYFCASSRQAARISGNTIYFGEGSWLTVV.

The chain employs TRBV2 and TRBJ2-5; D gene ambiguous. The CDR3 covers 12 residues. V lost 2 bases to trimming and J lost 4 bases, with 5 bases between them. Per the germline V gene, CDR1 is SNHLY and CDR2 is FYNNEI. The CDR3 here is CASSESIETQYF. The CDR3 bases are TGTGCCAGCAGTGAATCGATAGAGACCCAGTACTTC.

This clonotype was detected a few times. DNA of the CDR3: TGTGCCAGCTCACCAGCGACCTCCGTTAAAGAGACCCAGTACTTC. Its protein is CASSPATSVKETQYF. J is TRBJ2-5 and V is TRBV18; no clear D. V gave up 2 bases and J gave up 3 bases, with 13 bases separating them. The CDR3 has 15 residues. In germline, CDR1 is KGHSH, CDR2 LQKENI. Using reference TRBV18 and TRBJ2-5 for the parts outside the CDR3, the full variable domain is NAGVMQNPRHLVRRRGQEARLRCSPMKGHSHVYWYRQLPEEGLKFMVYLQKENIIDESGMPKERFSAEFPKEGPSILRIQQVVRGDSAAYFCASSPATSVKETQYFGPGTRLLVL.

This clonotype was found a few times. The chain combines TRBV11-2 with TRBJ2-6, with D hard to call. V lost 1 base, J lost 0 bases, and 13 bases lay in between. CDR3 length: 18 amino acids. Germline CDR1 reads SGHAT; CDR2 reads FQNNGV. The CDR3 DNA reads TGTGCCAGCAGCTTAGTGGGGTCCCTAAGCTCTGGGGCCAACGTCCTGACTTTC. It is translated as CASSLVGSLSSGANVLTF.

The chain recombines TRBV29-1 with TRBJ1-1; D is unresolved. The CDR3 contains 13 residues. V was shortened by 6 bases and J by 4 bases, with 15 bases between the two germline ends. Germline values: CDR1 SQVTM, CDR2 ANQGSEA. The CDR3 coding sequence is TGCAGCGTCGCCCCGAGAAGAAGCACTGAAGCTTTCTTT. Translated: CSVAPRRSTEAFF.

This clonotype showed up just once. The chain uses TRBV5-4 and TRBJ1-1; 9 bases match TRBD1. Germline CDR1 and CDR2: SGHNT and YYREEE (reference sequence). The CDR3 consists of 15 residues. The junction had 6 bases not matched to a gene; V was cut back by 3 bases and J by 3 bases. This CDR3 is CASSWGTGKDTEAFF. CDR3 nucleotides: TGTGCCAGCAGCTGGGGGACAGGGAAGGACACTGAAGCTTTCTTT.

This chain connects TRBV25-1 to TRBJ1-1, with D perhaps TRBD1 (6 bases). CDR1 MGHDK and CDR2 SYGVNS come from the germline V gene. The CDR3 runs to 18 residues. V was clipped by 4 bases and J by 4 bases, with 25 bases between them. CDR3 loop: CASSAPGEHRDRITEAFF. Here the CDR3 DNA reads TGTGCCAGCAGTGCCCCGGGGGAACACAGGGATAGGATCACTGAAGCTTTCTTT. Full variable domain (remainder filled in from reference TRBV25-1 and TRBJ1-1): EADIYQTPRYLVIGTGKKITLECSQTMGHDKMYWYQQDPGMELHLIHYSYGVNSTEKGDLSSESTVSRIRTEHFPLTLESARPSHTSQYLCASSAPGEHRDRITEAFFGQGTRLTVV.

CDR3 in amino acids: CASSYGTSGGRRETQYF. CDR3 nucleotide sequence: TGTGCCAGCAGTTATGGGACTAGCGGGGGCCGGAGAGAGACCCAGTACTTC. The chain employs TRBV12-3 or TRBV12-4 and TRBJ2-5; 14 nucleotides line up with TRBD2. V shed 4 bases, J shed 4 bases, and the junction held 8 bases outside the gene matches. CDR3 length equals 17 residues.

The genes are TRBV6-1 and TRBJ2-5; TRBD2 matches at 7 bases. Trimming removed 2 bases from V and 9 bases from J; junction bases left unmatched: 12. CDR1 MNHNS and CDR2 SASEGT come from the germline V gene. CDR3 length: 15 amino acids. The CDR3 loop is CASSERLGLPSAQYF. The CDR3 DNA sequence: TGTGCCAGCAGTGAAAGATTGGGACTACCTTCGGCCCAGTACTTC.

The V call is TRBV6-1, the J call TRBJ2-1; 9 nucleotides agree with TRBD1. Trimming at V came to 6 bases and at J to 0 bases, leaving 12 bases not matched to a gene. CDR3 size: 18 residues. Looked up from germline, CDR1 is MNHNS and CDR2 is SASEGT. The CDR3 sequence: CASRRGTGIWGSYNEQFF. The CDR3 nucleotides are TGTGCCAGCAGGCGTGGGACAGGGATTTGGGGCTCCTACAATGAGCAGTTCTTC.

This clonotype was found many times. The gene calls are TRBV18 and TRBJ1-4; weak D call: TRBD1 (5 bases). V lost 8 bases, J lost 2 bases, and 12 bases lay in between. The germline V gene encodes CDR1 KGHSH and CDR2 LQKENI. The length of the CDR3 is 14 residues. CDR3: CASSPTATNEKLFF. For the CDR3, the DNA is TGTGCCAGCAGCCCGACAGCCACTAATGAAAAACTGTTTTTT. The full variable domain, rest sourced from reference TRBV18 and TRBJ1-4, is NAGVMQNPRHLVRRRGQEARLRCSPMKGHSHVYWYRQLPEEGLKFMVYLQKENIIDESGMPKERFSAEFPKEGPSILRIQQVVRGDSAAYFCASSPTATNEKLFFGSGTQLSVL.

This clonotype showed up just a few times. The chain combines TRBV28 with TRBJ2-3, with D possibly being TRBD2 (6 bases). This CDR3 has 16 residues. The V end lost 3 bases, the J end lost 3 bases, and 16 bases lay between the germline ends. CDR1 is MDHEN and CDR2 is SYDVKM in the germline V gene. The CDR3 loop reads CASSLSGGKGTDTQYF. For the CDR3, the DNA is TGTGCCAGCAGTTTGTCTGGCGGGAAGGGAACAGATACGCAGTATTTT.

This chain joins TRBV19 and TRBJ1-5; the match to TRBD1 covers 7 bases. This CDR3 comprises 13 residues. Germline V lookup: CDR1 LNHDA, CDR2 SQIVND (reference sequence). Losses at the gene ends were 5 bases for V and 3 bases for J; bases not matched to a gene: 1. The CDR3 sequence: CASSDRDNQPQHF. In nucleotides, the CDR3 is TGTGCCAGTAGTGACAGGGACAATCAGCCCCAGCATTTT.

The chain uses TRBV20-1 and TRBJ1-1; D is possibly TRBD1 (5 bases). Germline CDR1 DFQATT, CDR2 SNEGSKA (reference sequence). The CDR3 loop spans 14 amino acids. V gave up 2 bases and J gave up 2 bases, with 12 bases separating them. The CDR3 DNA reads as TGCAGTGCTAGACGTTGGACAAGAAACACTGAAGCTTTCTTT. Its protein is CSARRWTRNTEAFF.

This clonotype has just a few counts. The V call is TRBV4-1, the J call TRBJ1-6; 8 nucleotides agree with TRBD1. This CDR3 contains 15 residues. Germline-derived CDR1 and CDR2 are MGHRA and YSYEKL. The ends lost 3 bases at V and 9 bases at J; junction bases unmatched: 7. As DNA, the CDR3 is TGCGCCAGCAGCCAGGTACAGGGGGAAGTTTCACCCCTCCACTTT. It codes for CASSQVQGEVSPLHF.

The chain carries TRBV20-1 and TRBJ2-5, with D perhaps TRBD2 (7 bases). The CDR3 is made up of 15 amino acids. The germline V gene encodes CDR1 DFQATT and CDR2 SNEGSKA (reference sequence). V lost 4 bases, J lost 4 bases, and 19 bases lay in between. The CDR3 reads CSAIQGWRGRETQYF. The CDR3 DNA is TGCAGTGCTATCCAGGGGTGGCGGGGGCGAGAGACCCAGTACTTC.

This clonotype occurred a few times. V and J are TRBV5-6 and TRBJ2-1; TRBD2 is a possible D gene (5 bases). The CDR3 is made up of 14 amino acids. Germline V gene data show CDR1 as SGHDT and CDR2 as YYEEEE. Between the trimmed V and J ends, which lost 6 bases and 8 bases, there was a span of 18 bases. CDR3 in amino acids: CASTQRGVWHEQFF. CDR3 DNA sequence: TGTGCCAGCACCCAACGGGGAGTCTGGCATGAGCAGTTCTTC. Supplemented by reference TRBV5-6 and TRBJ2-1, the full variable domain reads DAGVTQSPTHLIKTRGQQVTLRCSPKSGHDTVSWYQQALGQGPQFIFQYYEEEERQRGNFPDRFSGHQFPNYSSELNVNALLLGDSALYLCASTQRGVWHEQFFGPGTRLTVL.

This clonotype has more than one count but fewer than ten. The chain has TRBV2 and TRBJ2-3; 8 bases align to TRBD2. With 5 bases clipped from V and 5 bases from J, the junction kept 6 bases outside the gene matches. The germline gives CDR1 SNHLY, CDR2 FYNNEI. The CDR3 is 14 residues long. CDR3 loop: CASSLRSGGDTQYF. The CDR3 DNA reads TGTGCCAGCAGTTTGAGGAGCGGGGGAGATACGCAGTATTTT.

This clonotype occurred many times. The chain couples TRBV7-2 to TRBJ1-5; TRBD1 matches at 9 bases. Losses at the gene ends were 5 bases for V and 5 bases for J; bases not matched to a gene: 7. The CDR3 sequence is 15 residues long. Germline CDR1 is SGHTA and CDR2 is FQGNSA. In nucleotides, the CDR3 is TGTGCCAGCAGCCCAAGGACAGGGGAGCATCAGCCCCAGCATTTT. Its protein product is CASSPRTGEHQPQHF.

This clonotype appeared a few times. This rearrangement joins TRBV27 to TRBJ2-5; D remains ambiguous. The CDR3 consists of 13 residues. The V and J ends lost 7 bases and 5 bases respectively, with 14 bases between them. From germline, CDR1 is MNHEY and CDR2 SMNVEV (reference sequence). In DNA form, the CDR3 reads TGTGCCAGCACTTCCACCATCGGGGAGACCCAGTACTTC. Protein product: CASTSTIGETQYF.

This clonotype has only a few counts. The rearrangement joins TRBV4-2 to TRBJ1-2; no clear D. V was shortened by 3 bases and J by 7 bases, with 18 bases between the two germline ends. This CDR3 has 15 residues. Germline V CDR1 and CDR2: LGHNA, YNFKEQ. CDR3 in amino acids: CASSQEKKGWGGYTF. CDR3 coding DNA: TGTGCCAGCAGCCAGGAAAAAAAGGGTTGGGGTGGCTACACCTTC.

The chain employs TRBV19 and TRBJ2-7; maybe TRBD2 (6 bases). Trimming removed 3 bases at V and 5 bases at J, with 20 bases between. CDR3 length: 16 amino acids. The germline V gene has CDR1 LNHDA and CDR2 SQIVND (reference sequence). CDR3 nucleotides: TGTGCCAGTAGTATCGGGTGGGGCGGGGAGAAGGACGAGCAGTACTTC. It specifies CASSIGWGGEKDEQYF.

V and J are TRBV5-6 and TRBJ1-5, with D possibly being TRBD1 (5 bases). There are 16 residues in the CDR3. Germline-derived CDR1 and CDR2 are SGHDT and YYEEEE. V gave up 3 bases and J gave up 3 bases, with 16 bases separating them. This chain's CDR3 is CASSSGGTVHNQPQHF. CDR3 in DNA: TGTGCCAGCAGCTCCGGGGGGACGGTGCACAATCAGCCCCAGCATTTT.